Shown below are 31 T cell receptor beta chains from a single sample sequenced in a study of T cells in Graves' hyperthyroidism and ophthalmopathy. TCR beta CDR3 region amplification was performed from RNA transcripts. First-round RT-PCR targeting the TCR CDR3 was performed with the HTBI primer set. TCRdb reprocessed the multiplex PCR reads via MiXCR and lists one record per CDR3 protein. Among roughly 420,000 distinct CDR3 sequences listed, 15% to 18% were seen once. Source material: blood. These receptors originate from a woman between 18 and 30 years old with Graves' hyperthyroidism.

The table lists this clonotype with many counts. The V call is TRBV7-2, the J call TRBJ1-1, with 7 bases matching TRBD1. J gave up 1 base and V 5 bases, and 4 bases lay outside the gene matches. The CDR3 runs to 14 residues. Per the germline V gene, CDR1 is SGHTA and CDR2 is FQGNSA. Here the CDR3 reads CASSLTGTNTEAFF. As DNA, the CDR3 is TGTGCCAGCAGCCTGACAGGGACGAACACTGAAGCTTTCTTT.

This clonotype has at least ten counts. The chain uses TRBV30 and TRBJ2-7; TRBD2 agrees at 14 bases. The CDR3 covers 17 residues. The trim removed 3 bases at V and 2 bases at J, leaving 9 bases unmatched. CDR1 and CDR2 (germline): GTSNPN, SVGIG (reference sequence). The CDR3 region has the DNA TGTGCCTGGAGGGACCTAGTGACTAGCGGGGGGGCCTACGAGCAGTACTTC. Amino acids: CAWRDLVTSGGAYEQYF.

This clonotype was seen many times. This chain uses TRBV27 with TRBJ2-7, with 7 positions matching TRBD1. Trimming removed 3 bases from V and 2 bases from J; junction bases left unmatched: 4. Per germline, CDR1 MNHEY and CDR2 SMNVEV (reference sequence). The length of the CDR3 is 14 residues. The CDR3 bases are TGTGCCAGCAGTTTCGGACAGGCGCCCTACGAGCAGTACTTC. Residues: CASSFGQAPYEQYF.

The chain has TRBV15 and TRBJ1-2, with 10 bases lining up with TRBD1. Unmatched junction bases numbered 8, after V lost 3 bases and J lost 4 bases. The CDR3 is 16 amino acids. Germline-derived CDR1 and CDR2 are LNHNV and YYDKDF (reference sequence). CDR3 region: CATSRDLGQGGYGYTF. The CDR3 nucleotides are TGTGCCACCAGCAGGGACCTCGGACAGGGGGGCTATGGCTACACCTTC. The full variable domain, with the rest looked up from reference TRBV15 and TRBJ1-2, is DAMVIQNPRYQVTQFGKPVTLSCSQTLNHNVMYWYQQKSSQAPKLLFHYYDKDFNNEADTPDNFQSRRPNTSFCFLDIRSPGLGDTAMYLCATSRDLGQGGYGYTFGSGTRLTVV.

In its sample, this clonotype was seen many times. CDR3 residues: CASSYQGTDDTQYF. For the CDR3, the DNA is TGTGCCAGCAGCTACCAGGGGACTGACGATACGCAGTATTTT. This chain links TRBV5-5 with TRBJ2-3; the D gene could be TRBD1 or TRBD2 (6 bases each). Trimming took off 3 bases at V and 6 bases at J, with 14 bases between the two ends. The CDR3 length is 14 residues. The germline CDR1 and CDR2 sequences are SGHKS and YYEKEE (reference sequence).

This clonotype has just a few counts. An end of the junction differs from the germline gene, which may be a read error. The chain uses TRBV6-1 and TRBJ2-1, with 9 nucleotides matching TRBD2. Germline V gives CDR1 MNHNS, CDR2 SASEGT. The CDR3 has 16 amino acids. The CDR3 loop is CASSQSSSGVYTEQFF. CDR3 DNA sequence: TGTGCCAGCAGCCAATCTTCTAGCGGGGTCTACACTGAGCAGTTCTTC.

The chain carries TRBV14 and TRBJ1-1; possibly TRBD1 for D (5 bases). CDR1 and CDR2 from the germline V gene are SGHDN and FVKESK. V was clipped by 3 bases and J by 5 bases, with 13 bases between them. This CDR3 is 14 amino acids long. CDR3 sequence: CASSHGSKGTEAFF. For the CDR3, the DNA is TGTGCCAGCAGCCACGGAAGTAAGGGGACTGAAGCTTTCTTT.

In its sample, this clonotype was seen many times. The chain couples TRBV27 to TRBJ1-2, with D perhaps TRBD1 (6 bases). Germline CDR1 and CDR2: MNHEY and SMNVEV (reference sequence). V was shortened by 6 bases and J by 5 bases, with 19 bases between the two germline ends. The CDR3 totals 15 residues. This CDR3 is CASSPTGILNYGYTF. In DNA, the CDR3 is TGTGCCAGCAGCCCGACAGGCATCTTAAATTATGGCTACACCTTC.

This clonotype was counted at least ten times. This chain uses TRBV20-1 with TRBJ1-5, with 10 nucleotides matching TRBD1. Germline V gives CDR1 DFQATT, CDR2 SNEGSKA (reference sequence). Losses at the gene ends were 6 bases for V and 3 bases for J; bases not matched to a gene: 8. This CDR3 has 15 residues. The chain's CDR3 is CSASSGQGINQPQHF. In nucleotides, the CDR3 is TGCAGTGCCAGCTCGGGACAGGGGATCAATCAGCCCCAGCATTTT.

This clonotype was detected many times. This CDR3 is CASRPAADSTNYGYTF. CDR3 in DNA: TGTGCCAGCAGACCCGCAGCAGACAGTACTAACTATGGCTACACCTTC. The chain combines TRBV6-2 or TRBV6-3 with TRBJ1-2; a weak D match, TRBD1 (5 bases). With 6 bases removed from V and 0 bases from J, the gap between germline ends came to 17 bases. Germline assignment: CDR1 MNHEY and CDR2 SVGEGT. The CDR3 contains 16 residues.

The sample holds many counts of this clonotype. The gene calls are TRBV6-1 and TRBJ2-7, with 8 positions matching TRBD2. CDR3 length equals 14 residues. The germline gives CDR1 MNHNS, CDR2 SASEGT. Trimming cost V 6 bases and J 5 bases; bases outside gene matches: 9. The CDR3 DNA sequence: TGTGCCAGCAGCGCAGCCGGACTAGCAGACGAGCAGTACTTC. Amino acids: CASSAAGLADEQYF.

The genes are TRBV29-1 and TRBJ2-3, with D uncertain. The germline gives CDR1 SQVTM, CDR2 ANQGSEA. V was trimmed by 1 base and J by 5 bases, leaving 19 bases between them. CDR3 length: 16 amino acids. Here the CDR3 reads CSVEVYGPSRRDTQYF. CDR3 sequence (DNA): TGCAGCGTTGAAGTATACGGGCCCTCTCGCAGAGATACGCAGTATTTT.

This clonotype was found many times. J is TRBJ2-2 and V is TRBV2; D is unclear. V dropped 7 bases and J dropped 3 bases, with 12 bases sitting between them. CDR3 length: 14 residues. Germline V gene lookup returns CDR1 SNHLY and CDR2 FYNNEI. CDR3 nucleotide sequence: TGTGCCAGCATGACCGACGGAGACACCGGGGAGCTGTTTTTT. Protein: CASMTDGDTGELFF.

This clonotype was recorded many times. V is TRBV5-1 and J is TRBJ1-1; weak D call: TRBD1 (6 bases). The CDR3 has 13 amino acids. V was clipped by 6 bases and J by 1 base, with 10 bases between them. Per germline, CDR1 SGHRS and CDR2 YFSETQ. The CDR3 reads CASTRGENTEAFF. The CDR3 region has the DNA TGCGCCAGCACCAGGGGAGAGAACACTGAAGCTTTCTTT.

The chain has TRBV19 and TRBJ2-2; D unclear. The CDR3 is made up of 15 amino acids. Germline-derived CDR1 and CDR2 are LNHDA and SQIVND (reference sequence). V was trimmed by 4 bases and J by 1 base, leaving 10 bases between them. In nucleotides, the CDR3 is TGTGCCAGTAGTAGGGCAGACTTGAACACCGGGGAGCTGTTTTTT. This codes for CASSRADLNTGELFF.

This clonotype showed up many times. J is TRBJ2-3 and V is TRBV29-1, with TRBD2 identical over 9 bases. The trim removed 4 bases at V and 7 bases at J, leaving 9 bases unmatched. This CDR3 spans 14 amino acids. CDR1 and CDR2 from the germline V gene are SQVTM and ANQGSEA. The DNA of the CDR3 is TGCAGCGTTGGGGGACTAGCTCCGCTCAATACGCAGTATTTT. It yields the protein CSVGGLAPLNTQYF.

This clonotype was detected many times. The chain combines TRBV7-8 with TRBJ1-5; 7 bases fit TRBD1. The J segment lost 0 bases and the V segment lost 5 bases, leaving 7 bases of the junction unmatched. Germline V gene data show CDR1 as SGHVS and CDR2 as FQNEAQ. This CDR3 is 16 amino acids long. CDR3 residues: CASSPRGTVSNQPQHF. Here the CDR3 DNA reads TGTGCCAGCAGCCCTAGGGGGACAGTTAGCAATCAGCCCCAGCATTTT.

This clonotype was seen repeatedly, ten times or more. The rearrangement uses TRBV2 and TRBJ1-6; D not resolved. The germline V gene encodes CDR1 SNHLY and CDR2 FYNNEI. V was shortened by 3 bases and J by 9 bases, with 15 bases between the two germline ends. CDR3 size: 15 residues. CDR3 region: CASSERDTFISPLHF. Here the CDR3 DNA reads TGTGCCAGCAGTGAGCGTGACACCTTCATTTCACCCCTCCACTTT.

This clonotype came up many times. V is TRBV11-2 and J is TRBJ2-5, with 8 bases that match TRBD2. J lost 6 bases, V lost 0 bases, and 9 bases had no gene match. The CDR3 runs 16 residues. Germline CDR1 reads SGHAT; CDR2 reads FQNNGV. CDR3 coding DNA: TGTGCCAGCAGCTTAGATGTTAGCGGGATACGGCAGACCCAGTACTTC. Its translation: CASSLDVSGIRQTQYF.

The chain recombines TRBV5-1 with TRBJ1-6; no clear D gene. The CDR3 length is 15 residues. Germline CDR1 SGHRS, CDR2 YFSETQ. V lost 1 base to trimming and J lost 6 bases, with 11 bases between them. This CDR3 reads CASSLLAQLNSPLHF. The CDR3 DNA reads as TGCGCCAGCAGCTTGTTGGCCCAGCTTAATTCACCCCTCCACTTT.

This clonotype occurred once. V is TRBV18 and J is TRBJ1-1; possible D gene TRBD1, 5 bases. This CDR3 spans 16 amino acids. Germline V gene data show CDR1 as KGHSH and CDR2 as LQKENI. Trimming shortened V by 4 bases and J by 5 bases, and 20 bases separated the two germline ends. The CDR3: CASSRERGIGGTEAFF. The CDR3 DNA sequence: TGTGCCAGCTCACGCGAGAGAGGGATCGGGGGAACTGAAGCTTTCTTT. Based on the CDR3 plus reference TRBV18 and TRBJ1-1, the full variable domain is NAGVMQNPRHLVRRRGQEARLRCSPMKGHSHVYWYRQLPEEGLKFMVYLQKENIIDESGMPKERFSAEFPKEGPSILRIQQVVRGDSAAYFCASSRERGIGGTEAFFGQGTRLTVV.

V usage is TRBV15 and J usage is TRBJ1-2, with D hard to call. This CDR3 is built from 11 residues. Per germline, CDR1 LNHNV and CDR2 YYDKDF (reference sequence). Trimming pared 9 bases from V and 8 bases from J, leaving 13 bases between. The CDR3 reads CATSAGYGYTF. The CDR3 DNA is TGTGCCACGTCGGCGGGTTACGGCTACACCTTC.

The chain links TRBV20-1 to TRBJ1-2; D unresolved. Germline CDR1 DFQATT, CDR2 SNEGSKA (reference sequence). The CDR3 totals 13 residues. V lost 7 bases, J lost 6 bases, and 18 bases lay in between. CDR3 bases: TGCAGTGTCTCCGTGGAAGGAAATAATGGCTACACCTTC. As protein: CSVSVEGNNGYTF.

V gene TRBV5-4 combines with J gene TRBJ1-4, with D maybe TRBD1 (6 bases). Trimming took 4 bases from V and 2 from J, leaving 15 bases between them. Germline V gives CDR1 SGHNT, CDR2 YYREEE (reference sequence). The CDR3 consists of 16 residues. CDR3 loop: CASSPRRGGTNEKLFF. The CDR3 nucleotides read TGTGCCAGCAGCCCCCGGCGGGGGGGCACTAATGAAAAACTGTTTTTT.

This clonotype was counted ten times or more. The rearrangement joins TRBV19 to TRBJ1-2; perhaps TRBD1 as D (5 bases). Trimming took 3 bases from V and 1 from J, leaving 12 bases between them. The CDR3 is 15 residues long. From germline, CDR1 is LNHDA and CDR2 SQIVND (reference sequence). CDR3 amino acids: CASSIPRRGNYGYTF. CDR3 sequence (DNA): TGTGCCAGTAGTATCCCCCGGAGGGGTAACTATGGCTACACCTTC. Variable domain in full (rest from reference TRBV19 and TRBJ1-2): DGGITQSPKYLFRKEGQNVTLSCEQNLNHDAMYWYRQDPGQGLRLIYYSQIVNDFQKGDIAEGYSVSREKKESFPLTVTSAQKNPTAFYLCASSIPRRGNYGYTFGSGTRLTVV.

The chain links TRBV30 to TRBJ1-5; perhaps TRBD1 as D (5 bases). V lost 2 bases to trimming and J lost 3 bases, with 11 bases between them. This CDR3 contains 14 residues. The germline V gene has CDR1 GTSNPN and CDR2 SVGIG (reference sequence). The DNA of the CDR3 is TGTGCCTGGAGTCTGGGGACTGTCAATCAGCCCCAGCATTTT. Its translation is CAWSLGTVNQPQHF. Full variable domain (rest looked up from reference TRBV30 and TRBJ1-5): SQTIHQWPATLVQPVGSPLSLECTVEGTSNPNLYWYRQAAGRGLQLLFYSVGIGQISSEVPQNLSASRPQDRQFILSSKKLLLSDSGFYLCAWSLGTVNQPQHFGDGTRLSIL.

The chain links TRBV6-1 to TRBJ2-7; 7 nucleotides align to TRBD1. Germline trimming cut 6 bases from V and 1 base from J; bases unmatched to any gene: 12. CDR3 length equals 16 residues. Germline V CDR1 and CDR2: MNHNS, SASEGT. The CDR3 DNA is TGTGCCAGCAGATCCCGGACAGGCCGAGGGTCCTACGAGCAGTACTTC. Amino acids: CASRSRTGRGSYEQYF.

There are a few counts of this clonotype. The J gene is TRBJ2-2, the V gene TRBV12-3 or TRBV12-4; D is unclear. This CDR3 contains 13 residues. V lost 5 bases and J lost 6, with 10 bases in between. The CDR3 sequence: CASSKPVAGELFF. The CDR3 nucleotides are TGTGCCAGCAGTAAGCCGGTGGCCGGGGAGCTGTTTTTT.

This clonotype was observed at least ten times. CDR3 region: CASSWNSGVGEQYF. In DNA, the CDR3 is TGTGCCAGCAGTTGGAACTCAGGGGTGGGAGAGCAGTACTTC. The V call is TRBV28, the J call TRBJ2-7, with D maybe TRBD1 (6 bases). Deletions cut 4 bases from V and 7 bases from J, with 17 bases between. This CDR3 spans 14 amino acids. CDR1 is MDHEN and CDR2 is SYDVKM in the germline V gene.

This clonotype was observed many times. The J gene is TRBJ2-7, the V gene TRBV15; 11 nucleotides line up with TRBD2. Trimming took 1 base from V and 1 from J; bases not matched to a gene: 0. CDR3 length equals 15 residues. Germline V CDR1 and CDR2: LNHNV, YYDKDF (reference sequence). CDR3 DNA sequence: TGTGCCACCAGCAGAGTAGCGGGAGGGTCCTACGAGCAGTACTTC. Its translation is CATSRVAGGSYEQYF.

This clonotype was observed many times. The chain joins TRBV20-1 to TRBJ2-7, with TRBD2 identical over 8 bases. This CDR3 has 15 amino acids. CDR1 and CDR2 from the germline V gene are DFQATT and SNEGSKA (reference sequence). The V gene end was trimmed by 1 base and the J gene end by 7 bases; junction bases not matched to a gene: 12. The CDR3 nucleotides are TGCAGTGCTAGAGGGCGGGAGGACTCCTTCGGAGAGCAGTACTTC. The encoded protein is CSARGREDSFGEQYF.